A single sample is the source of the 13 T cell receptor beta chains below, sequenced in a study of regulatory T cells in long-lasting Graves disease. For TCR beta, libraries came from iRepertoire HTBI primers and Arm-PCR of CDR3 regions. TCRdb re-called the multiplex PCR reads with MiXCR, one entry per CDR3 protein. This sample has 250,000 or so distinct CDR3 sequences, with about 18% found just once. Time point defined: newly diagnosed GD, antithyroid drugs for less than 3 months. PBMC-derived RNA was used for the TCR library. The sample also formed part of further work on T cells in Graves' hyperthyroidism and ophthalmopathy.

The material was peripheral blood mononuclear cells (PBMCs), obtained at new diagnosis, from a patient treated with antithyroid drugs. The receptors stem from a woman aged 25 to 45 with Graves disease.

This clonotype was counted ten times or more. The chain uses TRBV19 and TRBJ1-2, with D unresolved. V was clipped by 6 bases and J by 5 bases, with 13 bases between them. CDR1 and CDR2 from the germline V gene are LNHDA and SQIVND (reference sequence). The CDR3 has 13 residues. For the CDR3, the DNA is TGTGCCAGTAGCCACAAAGCGGTTTATGGCTACACCTTC. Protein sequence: CASSHKAVYGYTF.

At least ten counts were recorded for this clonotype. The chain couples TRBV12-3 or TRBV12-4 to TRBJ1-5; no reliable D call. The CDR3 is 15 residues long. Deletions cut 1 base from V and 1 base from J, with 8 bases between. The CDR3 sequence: CASSLDGMSNQPQHF. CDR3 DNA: TGTGCCAGCAGTTTAGATGGGATGAGCAATCAGCCCCAGCATTTT.

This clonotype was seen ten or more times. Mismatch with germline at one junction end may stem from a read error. The CDR3 nucleotides are TGTGCTAGCAGCTCTTCTCCTACCAGCCCGCACACCTTC. Translating gives CASSSSPTSPHTF. The rearrangement uses TRBV7-7 and TRBJ1-2; D ambiguous. This CDR3 is built from 13 residues. The germline V gene has CDR1 SSHAT and CDR2 FNYEAQ (reference sequence).

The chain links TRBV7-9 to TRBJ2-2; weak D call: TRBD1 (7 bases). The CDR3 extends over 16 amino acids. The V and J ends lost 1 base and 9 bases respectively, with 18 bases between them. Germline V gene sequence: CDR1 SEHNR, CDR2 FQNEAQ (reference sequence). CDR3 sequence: CASSLEYGGGRRELFF. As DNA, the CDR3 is TGTGCCAGCAGCTTAGAGTACGGAGGGGGCAGGCGGGAGCTGTTTTTT.

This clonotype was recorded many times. CDR3 protein: CASSPLARADTQYF. The CDR3 region has the DNA TGTGCCAGCTCACCCCTAGCGAGGGCAGATACGCAGTATTTT. The J gene is TRBJ2-3, the V gene TRBV18; D perhaps matches TRBD2 (6 bases). Germline CDR1 KGHSH, CDR2 LQKENI. The CDR3 is 14 amino acids. The ends were cut back, 3 bases at V and 4 bases at J, with 11 bases in the middle.

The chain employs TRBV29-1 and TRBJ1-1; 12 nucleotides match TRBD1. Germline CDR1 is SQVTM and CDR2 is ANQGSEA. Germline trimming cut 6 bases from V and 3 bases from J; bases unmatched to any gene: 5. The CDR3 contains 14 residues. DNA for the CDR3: TGCAGCGTGGGGACAGGGGGCGCGGACACTGAAGCTTTCTTT. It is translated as CSVGTGGADTEAFF.

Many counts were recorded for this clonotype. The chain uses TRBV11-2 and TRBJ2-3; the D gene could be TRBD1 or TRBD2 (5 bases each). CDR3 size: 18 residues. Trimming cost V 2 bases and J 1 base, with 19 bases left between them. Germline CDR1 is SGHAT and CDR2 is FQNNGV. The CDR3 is CASSLYPGPGHRTDTQYF. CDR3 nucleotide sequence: TGTGCCAGCAGCTTATATCCCGGACCGGGGCATCGCACAGATACGCAGTATTTT.

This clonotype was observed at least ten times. CDR3 in DNA: TGTGCCAGCACGTACGGGACACACCTAGATAATTCACCCCTCCACTTT. It yields the protein CASTYGTHLDNSPLHF. The chain joins TRBV6-1 to TRBJ1-6, with D tentatively TRBD1 (6 bases). The germline gives CDR1 MNHNS, CDR2 SASEGT. This CDR3 is built from 16 residues. V was pared by 7 bases and J by 5 bases, with 18 bases between.

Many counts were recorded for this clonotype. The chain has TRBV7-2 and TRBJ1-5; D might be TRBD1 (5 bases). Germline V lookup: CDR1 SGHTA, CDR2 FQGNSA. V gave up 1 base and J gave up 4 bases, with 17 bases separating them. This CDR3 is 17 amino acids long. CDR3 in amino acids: CASSLVFRGGVNQPQHF. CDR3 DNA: TGTGCCAGCAGCTTAGTGTTTAGGGGAGGGGTTAATCAGCCCCAGCATTTT.

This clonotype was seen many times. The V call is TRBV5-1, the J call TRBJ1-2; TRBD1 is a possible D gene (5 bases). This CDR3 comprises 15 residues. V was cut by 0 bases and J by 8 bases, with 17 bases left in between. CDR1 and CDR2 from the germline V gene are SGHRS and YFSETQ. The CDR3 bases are TGCGCCAGCAGCTTGGAGGTTCCAGGGACTACCGGCTACACCTTC. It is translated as CASSLEVPGTTGYTF.

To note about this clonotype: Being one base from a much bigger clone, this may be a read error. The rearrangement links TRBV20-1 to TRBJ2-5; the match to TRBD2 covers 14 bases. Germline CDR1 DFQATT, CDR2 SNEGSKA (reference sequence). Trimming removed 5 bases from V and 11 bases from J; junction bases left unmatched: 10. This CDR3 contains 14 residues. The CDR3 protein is CSARTSGGHNEQYF. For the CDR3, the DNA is TGCAGTGCTCGGACTAGCGGGGGGCACAATGAGCAGTACTTC.

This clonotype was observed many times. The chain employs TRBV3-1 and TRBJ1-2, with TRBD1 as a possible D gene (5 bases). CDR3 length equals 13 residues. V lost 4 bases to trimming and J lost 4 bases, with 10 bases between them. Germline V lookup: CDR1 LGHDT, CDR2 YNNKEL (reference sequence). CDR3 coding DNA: TGTGCCAGCAGCCCTGAGGGGAGCTATGGCTACACCTTC. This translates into CASSPEGSYGYTF. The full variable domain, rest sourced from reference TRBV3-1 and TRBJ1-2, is DTAVSQTPKYLVTQMGNDKSIKCEQNLGHDTMYWYKQDSKKFLKIMFSYNNKELIINETVPNRFSPKSPDKAHLNLHINSLELGDSAVYFCASSPEGSYGYTFGSGTRLTVV.

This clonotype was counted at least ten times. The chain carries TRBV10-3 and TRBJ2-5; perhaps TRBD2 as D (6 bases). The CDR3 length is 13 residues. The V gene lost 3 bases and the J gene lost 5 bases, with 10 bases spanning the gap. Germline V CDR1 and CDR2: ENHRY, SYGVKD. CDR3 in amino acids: CAISDGGGETQYF. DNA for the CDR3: TGTGCCATCAGTGATGGGGGAGGCGAGACCCAGTACTTC.